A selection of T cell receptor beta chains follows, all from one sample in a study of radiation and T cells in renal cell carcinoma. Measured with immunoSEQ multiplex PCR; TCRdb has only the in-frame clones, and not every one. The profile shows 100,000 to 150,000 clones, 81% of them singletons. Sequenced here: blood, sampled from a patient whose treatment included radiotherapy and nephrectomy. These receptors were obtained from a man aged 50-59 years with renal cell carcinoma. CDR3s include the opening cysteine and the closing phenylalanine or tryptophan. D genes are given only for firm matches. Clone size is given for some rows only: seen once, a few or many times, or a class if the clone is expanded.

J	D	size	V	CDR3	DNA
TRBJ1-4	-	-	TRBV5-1	CASSLEAGNEKLFF	TGCGCCAGCAGCTTGGAGGCCGGAAATGAAAAACTGTTTTTT
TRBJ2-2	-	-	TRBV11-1	CASSRPASDTGELFF	TGTGCCAGCAGCCGCCCCGCGTCCGACACCGGGGAGCTGTTTTTT
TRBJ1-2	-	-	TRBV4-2	CASSQEYGVMDYGYTF	TGTGCCAGCAGCCAAGAGTACGGGGTGATGGACTATGGCTACACCTTC
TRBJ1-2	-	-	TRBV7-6	CASSLGPGPYGYTF	TGTGCCAGCAGCTTAGGGCCAGGGCCCTATGGCTACACCTTC
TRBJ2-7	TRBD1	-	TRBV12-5	CASGPTGSSIGEQYF	TGTGCTAGTGGTCCGACAGGGTCCTCAATAGGGGAGCAGTACTTC
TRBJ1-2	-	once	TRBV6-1	CASSEGGYGYTF	TGTGCCAGCAGTGAAGGGGGCTATGGCTACACCTTC
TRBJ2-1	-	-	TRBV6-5	CASSSRANEQFF	TGTGCCAGCAGTTCCCGTGCCAATGAGCAGTTCTTC
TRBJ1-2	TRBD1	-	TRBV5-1	CASSPGQVINYGYTF	TGCGCCAGCAGCCCCGGACAGGTTATTAACTATGGCTACACCTTC
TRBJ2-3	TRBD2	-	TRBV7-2	CASSLGLAGAQDTQYF	TGTGCCAGCAGCCTGGGACTAGCGGGGGCCCAGGATACGCAGTATTTT
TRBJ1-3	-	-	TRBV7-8	CASSSSGGNTIYF	TGTGCCAGCAGCTCCTCAGGGGGAAACACCATATATTTT
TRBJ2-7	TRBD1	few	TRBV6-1	CASKTGQVTEQYF	TGTGCCAGCAAAACAGGACAGGTGACCGAGCAGTACTTC
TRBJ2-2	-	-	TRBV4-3	CASSPTSGWESTGELFF	TGCGCCAGCAGCCCAACTTCAGGATGGGAATCCACCGGGGAGCTGTTTTTT
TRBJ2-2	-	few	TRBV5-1	CASSLTVRSTGELFF	TGCGCCAGCAGCTTGACGGTTAGAAGCACCGGGGAGCTGTTTTTT
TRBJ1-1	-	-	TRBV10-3	CAIRGETEAFF	TGTGCCATCAGGGGGGAGACTGAAGCTTTCTTT
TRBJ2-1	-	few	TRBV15	CATSRDMNNEQFF	TGTGCCACCAGCAGGGACATGAACAATGAGCAGTTCTTC
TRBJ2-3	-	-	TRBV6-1	CASSGGWGTDTQYF	TGTGCCAGCAGTGGGGGGTGGGGCACAGATACGCAGTATTTT
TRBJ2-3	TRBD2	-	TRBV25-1	CASSPIAGHTDTQYF	TGTGCCAGCAGTCCAATAGCGGGCCACACAGATACGCAGTATTTT
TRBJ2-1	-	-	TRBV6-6	CASRRRDYNEQFF	TGTGCCAGCAGACGCCGGGACTACAATGAGCAGTTCTTC
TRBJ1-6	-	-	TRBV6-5	CASMQGFNSPLHF	TGTGCCAGCATGCAGGGTTTTAATTCACCCCTCCACTTT
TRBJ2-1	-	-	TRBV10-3	CATVGSADEQFF	TGTGCCACCGTAGGGAGTGCGGATGAGCAGTTCTTC
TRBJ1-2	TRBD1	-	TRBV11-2	CASNPVSRGLGGYTF	TGTGCCAGCAACCCAGTTTCCAGGGGGCTCGGTGGCTACACCTTC